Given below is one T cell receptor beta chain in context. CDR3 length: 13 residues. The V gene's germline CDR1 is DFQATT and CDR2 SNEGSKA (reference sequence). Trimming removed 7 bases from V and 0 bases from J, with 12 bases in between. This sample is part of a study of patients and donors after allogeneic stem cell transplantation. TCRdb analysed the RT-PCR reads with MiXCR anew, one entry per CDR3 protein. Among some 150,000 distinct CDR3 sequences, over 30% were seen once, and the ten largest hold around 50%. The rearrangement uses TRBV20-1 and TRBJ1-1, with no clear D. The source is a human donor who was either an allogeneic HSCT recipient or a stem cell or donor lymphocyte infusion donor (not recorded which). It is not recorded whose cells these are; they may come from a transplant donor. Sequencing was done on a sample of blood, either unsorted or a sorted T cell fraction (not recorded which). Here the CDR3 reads CSVERRLNTEAFF. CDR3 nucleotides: TGCAGTGTCGAACGGAGATTGAACACTGAAGCTTTCTTT.